This T cell receptor beta chain came from a study of cytomegalovirus exposure and HLA in healthy donors. Germline lookup yields CDR1 SNHLY and CDR2 FYNNEI. This CDR3 region has 14 residues. Losses at the gene ends were 7 bases for V and 0 bases for J; bases not matched to a gene: 3. This clone has just one count. The antigen remains undetermined. Overall study findings and caveats: The study flagged some 180 TCR beta chains as cytomegalovirus-associated. As confirmed in vitro, three CMV-associated chains were specific for CMV antigens.

The method was immunoSEQ multiplex PCR; TCRdb's version includes in-frame clones alone and lacks a portion of them. Of fewer than 350,000 clones listed, 70% to 90% are singletons. The chain uses TRBV2 and TRBJ2-1; 7 nucleotides align to TRBD2. This receptor was identified in a woman aged 18-35 years in good health and CMV-seronegative. The sequenced sample consisted of PBMCs. CDR3 loop: CASTERDSYNEQFF. CDR3 nucleotide sequence: TGTGCCAGCACAGAGCGGGACTCCTACAATGAGCAGTTCTTC. Complete variable domain (other parts from reference TRBV2 and TRBJ2-1): EPEVTQTPSHQVTQMGQEVILRCVPISNHLYFYWYRQILGQKVEFLVSFYNNEISEKSEIFDDQFSVERPDGSNFTLKIRSTKLEDSAMYFCASTERDSYNEQFFGPGTRLTVL.